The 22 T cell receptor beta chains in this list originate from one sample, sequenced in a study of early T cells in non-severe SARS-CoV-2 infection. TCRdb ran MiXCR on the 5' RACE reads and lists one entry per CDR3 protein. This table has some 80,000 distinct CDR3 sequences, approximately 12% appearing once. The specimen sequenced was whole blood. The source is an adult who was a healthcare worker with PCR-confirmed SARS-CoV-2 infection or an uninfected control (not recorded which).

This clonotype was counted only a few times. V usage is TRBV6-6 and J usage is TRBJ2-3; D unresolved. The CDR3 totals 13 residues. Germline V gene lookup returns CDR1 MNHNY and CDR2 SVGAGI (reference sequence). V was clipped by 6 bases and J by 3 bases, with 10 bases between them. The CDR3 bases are TGTGCCAGCAGCAAACCTACGACAGATACGCAGTATTTT. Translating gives CASSKPTTDTQYF.

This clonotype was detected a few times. The CDR3 sequence is CASSLNPQAGSYNEQFF. CDR3 in DNA: TGTGCCAGCAGCTTGAACCCTCAAGCGGGATCTTACAATGAGCAGTTCTTC. The J gene is TRBJ2-1, the V gene TRBV5-4; 7 bases agree with TRBD2. V lost 1 base and J lost 4; bases outside the gene matches: 11. This CDR3 has 17 residues. Germline V CDR1 and CDR2: SGHNT, YYREEE (reference sequence).

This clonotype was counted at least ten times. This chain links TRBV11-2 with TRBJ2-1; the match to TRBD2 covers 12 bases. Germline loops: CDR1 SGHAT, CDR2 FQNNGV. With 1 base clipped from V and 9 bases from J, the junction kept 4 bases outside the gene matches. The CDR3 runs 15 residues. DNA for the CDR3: TGTGCCAGCAGCTTAGCGCGGACTAGCGGGACTGAGCAGTTCTTC. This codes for CASSLARTSGTEQFF.

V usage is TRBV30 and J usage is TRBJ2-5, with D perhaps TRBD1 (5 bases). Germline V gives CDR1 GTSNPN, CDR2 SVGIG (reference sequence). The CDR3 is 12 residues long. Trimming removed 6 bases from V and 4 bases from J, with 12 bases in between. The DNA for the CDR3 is TGTGCCTGCCAAGGCAGGGTAGAGACCCAGTACTTC. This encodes CACQGRVETQYF. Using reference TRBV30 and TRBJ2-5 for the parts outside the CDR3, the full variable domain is SQTIHQWPATLVQPVGSPLSLECTVEGTSNPNLYWYRQAAGRGLQLLFYSVGIGQISSEVPQNLSASRPQDRQFILSSKKLLLSDSGFYLCACQGRVETQYFGPGTRLLVL.

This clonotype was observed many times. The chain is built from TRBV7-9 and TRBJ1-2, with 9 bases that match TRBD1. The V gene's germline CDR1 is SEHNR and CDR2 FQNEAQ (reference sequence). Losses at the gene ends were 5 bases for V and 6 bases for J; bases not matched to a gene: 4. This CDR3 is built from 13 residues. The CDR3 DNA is TGTGCCAGCAGCCTGGACAGGGGAGATGGCTACACCTTC. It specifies CASSLDRGDGYTF.

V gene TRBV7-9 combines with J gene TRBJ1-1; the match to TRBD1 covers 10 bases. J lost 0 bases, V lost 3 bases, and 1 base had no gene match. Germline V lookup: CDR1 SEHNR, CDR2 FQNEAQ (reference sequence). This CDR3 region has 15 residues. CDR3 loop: CASSLGQGLNTEAFF. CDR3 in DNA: TGTGCCAGCAGCTTGGGACAGGGGTTGAACACTGAAGCTTTCTTT.

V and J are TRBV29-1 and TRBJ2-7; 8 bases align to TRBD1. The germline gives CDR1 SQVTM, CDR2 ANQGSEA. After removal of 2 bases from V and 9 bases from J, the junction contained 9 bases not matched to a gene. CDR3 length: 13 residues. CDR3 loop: CSVETGQALGQYF. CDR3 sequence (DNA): TGCAGCGTTGAAACGGGACAGGCCTTAGGGCAGTACTTC.

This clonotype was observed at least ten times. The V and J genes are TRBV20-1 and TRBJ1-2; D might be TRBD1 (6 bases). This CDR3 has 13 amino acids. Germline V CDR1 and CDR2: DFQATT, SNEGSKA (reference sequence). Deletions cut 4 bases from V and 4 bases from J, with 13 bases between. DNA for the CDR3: TGCAGTGCTATACGGGGGGCCGGCTATGGCTACACCTTC. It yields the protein CSAIRGAGYGYTF.

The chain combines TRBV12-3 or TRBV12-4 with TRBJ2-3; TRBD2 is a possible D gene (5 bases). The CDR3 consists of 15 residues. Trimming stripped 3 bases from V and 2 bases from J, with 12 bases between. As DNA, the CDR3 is TGTGCCAGCAGTTTTGGACGGGATCACACAGATACGCAGTATTTT. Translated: CASSFGRDHTDTQYF.

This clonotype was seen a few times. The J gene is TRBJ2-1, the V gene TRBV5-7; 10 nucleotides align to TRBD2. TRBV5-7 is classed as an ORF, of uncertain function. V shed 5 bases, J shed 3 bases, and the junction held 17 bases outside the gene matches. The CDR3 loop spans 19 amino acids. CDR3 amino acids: CASRTGLAAYRPYYNEQFF. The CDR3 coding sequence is TGTGCCAGCAGAACTGGACTAGCGGCCTACCGGCCCTACTACAATGAGCAGTTCTTC.

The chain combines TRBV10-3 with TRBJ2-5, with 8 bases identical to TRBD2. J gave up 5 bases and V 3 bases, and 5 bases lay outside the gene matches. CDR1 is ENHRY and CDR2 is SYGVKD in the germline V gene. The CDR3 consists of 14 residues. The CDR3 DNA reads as TGTGCCATCAGTGAATCGGGAGGGGGGGAGACCCAGTACTTC. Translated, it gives CAISESGGGETQYF.

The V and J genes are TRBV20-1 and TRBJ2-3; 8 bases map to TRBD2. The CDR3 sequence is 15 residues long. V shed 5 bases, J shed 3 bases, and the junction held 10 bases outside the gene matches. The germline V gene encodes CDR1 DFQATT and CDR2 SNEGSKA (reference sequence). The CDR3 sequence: CSAPSAGERTDTQYF. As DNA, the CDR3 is TGCAGTGCTCCCTCAGCGGGAGAAAGGACAGATACGCAGTATTTT.

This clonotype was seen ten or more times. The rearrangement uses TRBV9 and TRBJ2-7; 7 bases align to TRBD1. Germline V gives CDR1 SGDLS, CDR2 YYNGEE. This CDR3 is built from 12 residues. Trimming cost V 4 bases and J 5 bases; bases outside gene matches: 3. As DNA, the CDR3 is TGTGCCAGCAGCTCACAGGGGAACGAGCAGTACTTC. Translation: CASSSQGNEQYF.

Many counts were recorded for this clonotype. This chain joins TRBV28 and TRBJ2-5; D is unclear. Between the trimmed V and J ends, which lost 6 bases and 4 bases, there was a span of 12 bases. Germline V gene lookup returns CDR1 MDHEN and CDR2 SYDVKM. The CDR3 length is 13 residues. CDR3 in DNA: TGTGCCAGCAGCCTTATAACGACAGAGACCCAGTACTTC. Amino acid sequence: CASSLITTETQYF.

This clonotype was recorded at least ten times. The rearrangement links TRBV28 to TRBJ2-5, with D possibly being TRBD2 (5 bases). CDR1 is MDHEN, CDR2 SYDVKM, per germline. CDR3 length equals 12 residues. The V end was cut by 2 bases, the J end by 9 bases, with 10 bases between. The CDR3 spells CASSLPQRSQYF. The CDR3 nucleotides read TGTGCCAGCAGTTTACCGCAGCGGTCCCAGTACTTC.

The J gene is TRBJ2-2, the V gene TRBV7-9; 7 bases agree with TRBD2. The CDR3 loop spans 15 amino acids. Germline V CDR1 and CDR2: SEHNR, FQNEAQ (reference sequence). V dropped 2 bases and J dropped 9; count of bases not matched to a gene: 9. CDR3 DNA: TGTGCCAGCAGCTTATTTTCGGGAGGCTCCAGGGAGCTGTTTTTT. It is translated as CASSLFSGGSRELFF.

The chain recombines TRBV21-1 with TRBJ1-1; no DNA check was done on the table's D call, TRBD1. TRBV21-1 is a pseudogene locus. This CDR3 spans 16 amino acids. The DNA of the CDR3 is TGTGCCAGCAGCTCGAGCCGGGACAGACTGAACACTGAAGCTTTCTTT. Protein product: CASSSSRDRLNTEAFF.

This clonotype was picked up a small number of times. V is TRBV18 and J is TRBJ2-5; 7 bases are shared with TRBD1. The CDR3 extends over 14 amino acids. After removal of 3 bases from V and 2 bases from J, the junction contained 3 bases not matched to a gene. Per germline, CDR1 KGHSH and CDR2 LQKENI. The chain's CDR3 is CASSPGQEQETQYF. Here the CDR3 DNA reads TGTGCCAGCTCACCTGGACAGGAGCAAGAGACCCAGTACTTC.

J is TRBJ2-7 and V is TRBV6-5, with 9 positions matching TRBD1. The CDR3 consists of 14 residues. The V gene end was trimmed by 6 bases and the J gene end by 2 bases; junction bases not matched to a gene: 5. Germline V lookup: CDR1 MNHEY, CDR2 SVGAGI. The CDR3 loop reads CASSRTGEAYEQYF. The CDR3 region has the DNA TGTGCCAGCAGCCGGACAGGGGAAGCCTACGAGCAGTACTTC.

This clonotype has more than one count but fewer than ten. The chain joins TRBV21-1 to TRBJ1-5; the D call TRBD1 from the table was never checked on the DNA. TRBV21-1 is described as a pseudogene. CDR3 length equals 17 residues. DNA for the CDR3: TGTGCCAGCAGCAAACCCCCCGCACAGTATAGCAATCAGCCCCAGCATTTT. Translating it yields CASSKPPAQYSNQPQHF.

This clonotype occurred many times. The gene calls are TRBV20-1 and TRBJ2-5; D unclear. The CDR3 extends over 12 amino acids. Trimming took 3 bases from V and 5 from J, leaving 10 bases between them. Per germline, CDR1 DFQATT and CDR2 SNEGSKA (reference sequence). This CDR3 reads CSASPTGETQYF. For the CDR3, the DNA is TGCAGTGCTAGCCCTACCGGGGAGACCCAGTACTTC.

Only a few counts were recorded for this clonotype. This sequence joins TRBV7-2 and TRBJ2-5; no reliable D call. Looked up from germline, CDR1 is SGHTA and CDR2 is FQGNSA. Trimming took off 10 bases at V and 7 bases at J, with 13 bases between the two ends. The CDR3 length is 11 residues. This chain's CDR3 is CAIQTLGTQYF. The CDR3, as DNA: TGTGCCATCCAGACCCTCGGGACCCAGTACTTC.